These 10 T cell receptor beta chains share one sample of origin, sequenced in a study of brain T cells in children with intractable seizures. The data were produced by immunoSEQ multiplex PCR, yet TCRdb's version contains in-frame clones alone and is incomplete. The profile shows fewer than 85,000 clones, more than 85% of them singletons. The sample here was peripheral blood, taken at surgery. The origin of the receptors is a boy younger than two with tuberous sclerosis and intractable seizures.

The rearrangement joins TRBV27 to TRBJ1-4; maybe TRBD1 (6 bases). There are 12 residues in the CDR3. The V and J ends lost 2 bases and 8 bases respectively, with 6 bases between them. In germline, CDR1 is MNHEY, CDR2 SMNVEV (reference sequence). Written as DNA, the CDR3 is TGTGCCAGCAGTTTAAGGGGGGAAAAACTGTTTTTT. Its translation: CASSLRGEKLFF.

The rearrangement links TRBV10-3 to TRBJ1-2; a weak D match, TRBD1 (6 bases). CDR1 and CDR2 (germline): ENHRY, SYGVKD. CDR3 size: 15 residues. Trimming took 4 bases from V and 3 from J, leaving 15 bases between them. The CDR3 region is CAISAQPTGHYGYTF. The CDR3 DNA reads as TGTGCCATCAGTGCCCAACCTACAGGGCACTATGGCTACACCTTC.

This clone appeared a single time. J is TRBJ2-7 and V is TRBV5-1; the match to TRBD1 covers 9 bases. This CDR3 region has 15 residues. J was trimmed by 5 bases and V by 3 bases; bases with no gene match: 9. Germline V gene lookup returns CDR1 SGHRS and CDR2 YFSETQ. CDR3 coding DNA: TGCGCCAGCAGCTCGCTGGACAGGGGAAGGAACGAGCAGTACTTC. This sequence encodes CASSSLDRGRNEQYF. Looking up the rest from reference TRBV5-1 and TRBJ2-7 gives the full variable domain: KAGVTQTPRYLIKTRGQQVTLSCSPISGHRSVSWYQQTPGQGLQFLFEYFSETQRNKGNFPGRFSGRQFSNSRSEMNVSTLELGDSALYLCASSSLDRGRNEQYFGPGTRLTVT.

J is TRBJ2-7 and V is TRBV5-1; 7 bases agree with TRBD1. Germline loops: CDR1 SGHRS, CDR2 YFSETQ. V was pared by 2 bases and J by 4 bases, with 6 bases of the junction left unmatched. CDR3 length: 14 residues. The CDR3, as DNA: TGCGCCAGCAGCTTTACAGGGGAGAGTTACGAGCAGTACTTC. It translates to CASSFTGESYEQYF. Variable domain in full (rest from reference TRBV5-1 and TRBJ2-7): KAGVTQTPRYLIKTRGQQVTLSCSPISGHRSVSWYQQTPGQGLQFLFEYFSETQRNKGNFPGRFSGRQFSNSRSEMNVSTLELGDSALYLCASSFTGESYEQYFGPGTRLTVT.

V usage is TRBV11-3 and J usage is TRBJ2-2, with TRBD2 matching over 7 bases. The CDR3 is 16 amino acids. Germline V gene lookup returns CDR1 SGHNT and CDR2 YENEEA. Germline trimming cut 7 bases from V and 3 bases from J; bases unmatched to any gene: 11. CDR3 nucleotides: TGTGCCAGCACCTCCGGGGGGTCAGGGTACACCGGGGAGCTGTTTTTT. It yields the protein CASTSGGSGYTGELFF.

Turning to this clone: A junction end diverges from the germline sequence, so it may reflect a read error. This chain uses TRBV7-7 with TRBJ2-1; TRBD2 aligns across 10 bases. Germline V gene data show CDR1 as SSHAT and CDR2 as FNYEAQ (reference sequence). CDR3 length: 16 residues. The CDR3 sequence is CASSLASGSSYNEQFF. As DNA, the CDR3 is TGTGCTAGCAGCTTAGCTAGCGGGAGCTCCTACAATGAGCAGTTCTTC.

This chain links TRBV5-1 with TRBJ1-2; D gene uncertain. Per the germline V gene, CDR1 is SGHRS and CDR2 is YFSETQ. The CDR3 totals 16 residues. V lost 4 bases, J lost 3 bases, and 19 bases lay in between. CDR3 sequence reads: CASSHTTGVTHYGYTF. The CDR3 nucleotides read TGCGCCAGCAGCCATACAACCGGGGTCACTCACTATGGCTACACCTTC.

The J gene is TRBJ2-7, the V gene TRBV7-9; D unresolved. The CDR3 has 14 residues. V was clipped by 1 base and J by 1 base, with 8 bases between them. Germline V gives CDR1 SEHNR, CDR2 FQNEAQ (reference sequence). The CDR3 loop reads CASSLGKGSYEQYF. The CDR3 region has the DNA TGTGCCAGCAGCTTAGGGAAAGGATCCTACGAGCAGTACTTC. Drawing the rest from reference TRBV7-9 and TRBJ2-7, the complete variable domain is DTGVSQNPRHKITKRGQNVTFRCDPISEHNRLYWYRQTLGQGPEFLTYFQNEAQLEKSRLLSDRFSAERPKGSFSTLEIQRTEQGDSAMYLCASSLGKGSYEQYFGPGTRLTVT.

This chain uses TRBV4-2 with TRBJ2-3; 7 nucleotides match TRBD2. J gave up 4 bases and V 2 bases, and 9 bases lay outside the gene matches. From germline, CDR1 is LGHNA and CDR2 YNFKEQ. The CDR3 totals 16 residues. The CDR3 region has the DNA TGTGCCAGCAGCCAATTGGGGAGGGCCGAGGCAGATACGCAGTATTTT. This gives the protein CASSQLGRAEADTQYF.

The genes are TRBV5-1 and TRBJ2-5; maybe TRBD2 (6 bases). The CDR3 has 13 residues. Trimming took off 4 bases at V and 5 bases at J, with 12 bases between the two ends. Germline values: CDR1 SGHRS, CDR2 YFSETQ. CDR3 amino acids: CASSEDYHETQYF. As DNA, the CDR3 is TGCGCCAGCAGCGAGGACTATCACGAGACCCAGTACTTC.